The 25 T cell receptor beta chains reported below all come from one sample, sequenced in a study of blood T cell repertoires in COVID-19. Profiling relied on immunoSEQ multiplex PCR, and the TCRdb table lists in-frame clones only, not all of them. Of tens of thousands of clones detected, roughly 92% appear once; the ten largest clones hold about 5.9%. Sample: peripheral blood. The receptors derive from an older woman with active COVID-19.

The chain joins TRBV5-8 to TRBJ1-4; tentatively, D is TRBD1 (5 bases). Germline CDR1 reads SGHTS; CDR2 reads YDEGEE. Between the trimmed V and J ends, which lost 4 bases and 0 bases, there was a span of 19 bases. This CDR3 is 18 amino acids long. The CDR3 nucleotides are TGTGCCAGCAGCGCTAGACAGCTTAGCTCCGCAACTAATGAAAAACTGTTTTTT. The encoded protein is CASSARQLSSATNEKLFF.

The gene calls are TRBV30 and TRBJ1-1; no definite D call. This CDR3 comprises 14 residues. With 0 bases removed from V and 2 bases from J, the gap between germline ends came to 10 bases. The germline CDR1 and CDR2 sequences are GTSNPN and SVGIG (reference sequence). CDR3 residues: CAWSVRSVNTEAFF. DNA for the CDR3: TGTGCCTGGAGTGTACGGTCGGTCAACACTGAAGCTTTCTTT.

The rearrangement uses TRBV19 and TRBJ1-1; D is perhaps TRBD1 (5 bases). The V end lost 6 bases, the J end lost 1 base, and 18 bases lay between the germline ends. The CDR3 length is 16 residues. CDR1 LNHDA and CDR2 SQIVND come from the germline V gene (reference sequence). The CDR3 sequence: CASRDTSVRPNTEAFF. The CDR3 nucleotides are TGTGCCAGTAGGGACACTTCTGTCCGGCCGAACACTGAAGCTTTCTTT.

The V call is TRBV29-1, the J call TRBJ2-7; D unresolved. Germline V gene data show CDR1 as SQVTM and CDR2 as ANQGSEA. This CDR3 contains 12 residues. V was clipped by 1 base and J by 7 bases, with 11 bases between them. CDR3 protein: CSVEGSVREQYF. The CDR3 DNA reads TGCAGCGTTGAAGGCAGCGTACGTGAGCAGTACTTC.

The chain uses TRBV7-3 and TRBJ1-2, with 7 bases matching TRBD1. Trimming cost V 0 bases and J 0 bases; bases outside gene matches: 13. CDR1 is SGHTA, CDR2 FQGTGA, per germline. This CDR3 region has 19 residues. CDR3 region: CASSLTPGQRNGPNYGYTF. CDR3 nucleotides: TGTGCCAGCAGCTTAACTCCGGGACAGCGGAATGGCCCTAACTATGGCTACACCTTC.

This clone was detected only a few times. The rearrangement joins TRBV2 to TRBJ1-5, with D maybe TRBD1 (5 bases). CDR3 length: 13 residues. Germline assignment: CDR1 SNHLY and CDR2 FYNNEI. The ends were cut back, 11 bases at V and 1 base at J, with 12 bases in the middle. CDR3 region: CAGGTVSNQPQHF. CDR3 nucleotide sequence: TGTGCCGGCGGGACGGTGAGCAATCAGCCCCAGCATTTT.

This chain links TRBV10-3 with TRBJ2-7; 10 bases line up with TRBD1. Trimming cost V 4 bases and J 3 bases; bases outside gene matches: 6. Germline loops: CDR1 ENHRY, CDR2 SYGVKD. The CDR3 is 15 residues long. The CDR3 sequence is CAISGGTGVNYEQYF. CDR3 nucleotide sequence: TGTGCCATCAGTGGGGGGACAGGGGTTAACTACGAGCAGTACTTC.

The rearrangement joins TRBV10-3 to TRBJ1-5; the match to TRBD1 covers 9 bases. Germline trimming cut 4 bases from V and 2 bases from J; bases unmatched to any gene: 3. Germline CDR1 ENHRY, CDR2 SYGVKD. CDR3 size: 15 residues. CDR3 sequence reads: CAISGTGAGNQPQHF. CDR3 DNA: TGTGCCATCAGTGGGACAGGGGCGGGCAATCAGCCCCAGCATTTT.

The V gene is TRBV7-2, the J gene TRBJ1-5, with 7 nucleotides matching TRBD1. Germline trimming cut 1 base from V and 6 bases from J; bases unmatched to any gene: 6. The CDR3 has 15 amino acids. Germline assignment: CDR1 SGHTA and CDR2 FQGNSA. In DNA form, the CDR3 reads TGTGCCAGCAGCTTAGGCAGGGGGGCGAGTCAGCCCCAGCATTTT. Its translation is CASSLGRGASQPQHF.

The chain couples TRBV6-5 to TRBJ2-2; 12 nucleotides agree with TRBD2. CDR3 length: 15 amino acids. Germline CDR1 is MNHEY and CDR2 is SVGAGI. The V and J ends lost 5 bases and 5 bases, in that order; junction bases with no gene match: 3. Here the CDR3 DNA reads TGTGCCAGCAGTCTAGCGGGAGGGCCGACCGGGGAGCTGTTTTTT. Translation gives CASSLAGGPTGELFF.

The rearrangement links TRBV28 to TRBJ2-5, with 8 bases matching TRBD2. The V gene's germline CDR1 is MDHEN and CDR2 SYDVKM. The CDR3 contains 17 residues. V shed 3 bases and J 2 bases; nucleotides not matched to a gene: 11. The CDR3 DNA reads as TGTGCCAGCAGTTTCTCCCCCGGGACTAGTTTTCAAGAGACCCAGTACTTC. Protein sequence: CASSFSPGTSFQETQYF.

The V gene is TRBV5-5, the J gene TRBJ2-1, with 9 bases aligning to TRBD1. This CDR3 is built from 13 residues. CDR1 is SGHKS, CDR2 YYEKEE, per germline (reference sequence). After removal of 4 bases from V and 12 bases from J, the junction contained 8 bases not matched to a gene. The chain's CDR3 is CASSRDREKGQFF. As DNA, the CDR3 is TGTGCCAGCAGCAGGGACAGGGAAAAAGGGCAGTTCTTC.

V gene TRBV12-3 or TRBV12-4 combines with J gene TRBJ2-7; D unresolved. Trimming removed 5 bases at V and 6 bases at J, with 11 bases between. The length of the CDR3 is 12 residues. The CDR3 nucleotides are TGTGCCAGCAGTCCTCGCAGTACCGAGCAGTACTTC. Residues: CASSPRSTEQYF.

In this sample, this clone turned up once. The chain is built from TRBV29-1 and TRBJ2-3; 8 positions match TRBD1. Trimming took 5 bases from V and 1 from J; bases not matched to a gene: 14. The CDR3 extends over 17 amino acids. The germline gives CDR1 SQVTM, CDR2 ANQGSEA. The CDR3: CSVQRQGAAWGTDTQYF. The DNA for the CDR3 is TGCAGCGTTCAGAGGCAGGGGGCGGCTTGGGGCACAGATACGCAGTATTTT.

The chain joins TRBV3-1 (or the pseudogene TRBV3-2) to TRBJ1-6; D unresolved. The CDR3 is 15 residues long. Trimming removed 0 bases from V and 7 bases from J, with 10 bases in between. CDR1 is LGHDT and CDR2 is YNNKEL in the germline V gene (reference sequence). CDR3 sequence reads: CASSQDTTNNSPLHF. As DNA, the CDR3 is TGTGCCAGCAGCCAAGATACAACCAACAATTCACCCCTCCACTTT.

The chain employs TRBV6-5 and TRBJ2-7, with D possibly TRBD1 on 6 matching bases. Trimming cost V 7 bases and J 4 bases, with 17 bases left between them. The CDR3 consists of 14 residues. Germline V gene sequence: CDR1 MNHEY, CDR2 SVGAGI. The CDR3 sequence is CASIIGGGGYEQYF. The CDR3 DNA sequence: TGTGCCAGCATCATTGGTGGGGGCGGTTACGAGCAGTACTTC.

The chain uses TRBV10-2 and TRBJ1-4; 9 bases map to TRBD1. This CDR3 spans 14 amino acids. The V gene end was trimmed by 7 bases and the J gene end by 6 bases; junction bases not matched to a gene: 6. CDR1 WSHSY and CDR2 SAAADI come from the germline V gene. This CDR3 is CASKGQGIDEKLFF. In DNA, the CDR3 is TGCGCCAGCAAAGGACAGGGGATCGATGAAAAACTGTTTTTT.

This rearrangement joins TRBV27 to TRBJ1-5; 8 positions agree with TRBD1. J gave up 3 bases and V 4 bases, and 5 bases lay outside the gene matches. This CDR3 comprises 15 residues. Germline lookup yields CDR1 MNHEY and CDR2 SMNVEV (reference sequence). CDR3 amino acids: CASSSRGLANQPQHF. In DNA, the CDR3 is TGTGCCAGCAGTTCCAGGGGGCTTGCCAATCAGCCCCAGCATTTT.

V is TRBV5-1 and J is TRBJ1-4; TRBD1 is a possible D gene (5 bases). The germline V and J ends were trimmed by 3 bases and 0 bases, with 9 bases remaining between them. This CDR3 contains 15 residues. Germline V gene data show CDR1 as SGHRS and CDR2 as YFSETQ. As DNA, the CDR3 is TGCGCCAGCAGCTGGACGACAGCAACTAATGAAAAACTGTTTTTT. Translation: CASSWTTATNEKLFF. Supplemented by reference TRBV5-1 and TRBJ1-4, the full variable domain reads KAGVTQTPRYLIKTRGQQVTLSCSPISGHRSVSWYQQTPGQGLQFLFEYFSETQRNKGNFPGRFSGRQFSNSRSEMNVSTLELGDSALYLCASSWTTATNEKLFFGSGTQLSVL.

The gene calls are TRBV30 and TRBJ1-1; 11 bases match TRBD1. This CDR3 is 16 amino acids long. The V gene's germline CDR1 is GTSNPN and CDR2 SVGIG (reference sequence). The V and J ends lost 2 bases and 5 bases, in that order; junction bases with no gene match: 10. The CDR3 loop is CAWSPRGTGGRTEAFF. For the CDR3, the DNA is TGTGCCTGGAGTCCCCGAGGGACAGGGGGTCGGACTGAAGCTTTCTTT.

The gene calls are TRBV9 and TRBJ2-2, with TRBD2 matching 8 bases. The junction had 4 bases not matched to a gene; V was cut back by 5 bases and J by 1 base. This CDR3 has 15 amino acids. Germline V gives CDR1 SGDLS, CDR2 YYNGEE. The CDR3 protein is CASRPSGGNTGELFF. CDR3 DNA: TGTGCCAGCAGACCAAGCGGGGGGAACACCGGGGAGCTGTTTTTT.

Comments on this clone: One end of the junction fails to match germline, which may point to a read error. In DNA form, the CDR3 reads TGTGCCAGCAGTTACTACAACTATGGACAGGGAATGGTCTTC. Its protein product is CASSYYNYGQGMVF. The chain uses TRBV6-5 and TRBJ2-1; TRBD1 matches at 8 bases. The CDR3 is 14 amino acids. The germline V gene encodes CDR1 MNHEY and CDR2 SVGAGI.

The J gene is TRBJ1-4, the V gene TRBV6-5; a possible D gene is TRBD1 (6 bases). The CDR3 is made up of 15 amino acids. V was trimmed by 0 bases and J by 6 bases, leaving 11 bases between them. The germline V gene has CDR1 MNHEY and CDR2 SVGAGI. The CDR3 region has the DNA TGTGCCAGCAGTTACTCGGGGAGACAGGATGAAAAACTGTTTTTT. It is translated as CASSYSGRQDEKLFF.

V is TRBV12-3 or TRBV12-4 and J is TRBJ2-2; D gene unclear. This CDR3 has 12 residues. V lost 6 bases to trimming and J lost 3 bases, with 5 bases between them. In DNA form, the CDR3 reads TGTGCCAGCAGCGGAGACACCGGGGAGCTGTTTTTT. Its protein is CASSGDTGELFF.

This clone was recorded once. V and J are TRBV30 and TRBJ1-1; TRBD1 matches at 7 bases. Trimming at V came to 3 bases and at J to 1 base, leaving 2 bases not matched to a gene. Germline V gene data show CDR1 as GTSNPN and CDR2 as SVGIG (reference sequence). The CDR3 covers 13 residues. CDR3 protein: CAWSPGGNTEAFF. CDR3 sequence (DNA): TGTGCCTGGAGCCCAGGGGGGAACACTGAAGCTTTCTTT.